These T cell receptor beta chains were read from a single sample in a study of T cell responses to AZD1222 COVID-19 vaccine. Assay: immunoSEQ multiplex PCR; the TCRdb copy retains only in-frame clones and omits some. The sample contains about 94,000 clones, 85% of which appear only once. Here the sequenced sample was peripheral blood, taken 28 days after the second AZD1222 dose. These receptors originate from an adult who received the AZD1222 COVID-19 vaccine. CDR3s include the opening cysteine and the closing phenylalanine or tryptophan. A D gene is named only where the DNA matches it firmly. Clone size is given for some rows only: seen once, a few or many times, or a class if the clone is expanded.

V gene,clone size,D gene,J gene,CDR3 DNA,CDR3 protein
TRBV11-2,.,TRBD1,TRBJ1-1,TGTGCCAGCAGCTTAGAAGGGACAGGTGGCACTGAAGCTTTCTTT,CASSLEGTGGTEAFF
TRBV5-1,.,.,TRBJ1-1,TGCGCCAGCAGCTTTGCAGGGGCGAACACTGAAGCTTTCTTT,CASSFAGANTEAFF
TRBV29-1,once,TRBD2,TRBJ2-2,TGCAGCGTTACGGGAGGCGGTGCGCTGTTTTTT,CSVTGGGALFF
TRBV10-3,.,.,TRBJ1-1,TGTGCCATCAGTAGGCCTGAAGGCACTGAAGCTTTCTTT,CAISRPEGTEAFF
TRBV30,.,TRBD1,TRBJ1-6,TGTGCCTTCCAAACGGGACAGGACCAAAGCTCCTATAATTCACCCCTCCACTTT,CAFQTGQDQSSYNSPLHF
TRBV5-1,.,.,TRBJ1-1,TGCGCCAGCAGCTTGGTCGTGAGGGGAAGGAACACTGAAGCTTTCTTT,CASSLVVRGRNTEAFF
TRBV7-2,.,TRBD2,TRBJ2-1,TGTGCCAGCAGCTTAGCCGGGGGGTGGGGACTAGCGTCTATTAGCTCCTACAATGAGCAGTTCTTC,CASSLAGGWGLASISSYNEQFF
TRBV24-1,.,TRBD1,TRBJ1-1,TGTGCCACCAGTGATGGCAAACAGGGGGACACTGAAGCTTTCTTT,CATSDGKQGDTEAFF
TRBV27,.,TRBD1,TRBJ1-6,TGTGCCAGCAATCACAGGGGCCCCGGGGATTCACCCCTCCACTTT,CASNHRGPGDSPLHF
TRBV23-1,.,TRBD1,TRBJ2-7,TGCGCCAGCAGTCAATCGGTGGGCAGGGGGCATAACGAGCAGTACTTC,CASSQSVGRGHNEQYF
TRBV2,once,.,TRBJ1-1,TGTGCCAGCAGTGCGTCCAGGGACACTGAAGCTTTCTTT,CASSASRDTEAFF
TRBV5-1,few,TRBD2,TRBJ2-1,TGCGCCAGCAGCACAGCGGGAGGGTCCTACAATGAGCAGTTCTTC,CASSTAGGSYNEQFF
TRBV5-6,.,TRBD1,TRBJ1-6,TGTGCCAGCAGCTGGGACAGGATAGGCGATTCACCCCTCCACTTT,CASSWDRIGDSPLHF
TRBV4-3,.,.,TRBJ2-2,TGCGCCAGCAGCCAAGATGGGCTAGAAGTGAACACCGGGGAGCTGTTTTTT,CASSQDGLEVNTGELFF
TRBV4-3,.,TRBD1,TRBJ2-1,TGCGCCAGCAGCCAAGCCGGCAACAGGGGGCTAGGTAGCTCCTACAATGAGCAGTTCTTC,CASSQAGNRGLGSSYNEQFF
TRBV15,once,TRBD2,TRBJ2-4,TGTGCCACCAGCGCGCCGGGGGGTTCGGCCATTCAGTACTTC,CATSAPGGSAIQYF
TRBV6-5,.,TRBD2,TRBJ2-7,TGTGCCAGCAGTAGCACCTCTCCTAGCGGATACGAGCAGTACTTC,CASSSTSPSGYEQYF
TRBV28,.,.,TRBJ2-7,TGTGCCAGCGCCCTAAGGTCTGTTGCCTACGAGCAGTACTTC,CASALRSVAYEQYF
TRBV5-1,.,TRBD1,TRBJ2-1,TGCGCCAGCTCCGGGACAGGGGACAATGAGCAGTTCTTC,CASSGTGDNEQFF
TRBV11-3,.,.,TRBJ1-1,TGTGCCAGCAGCCGCAGGGGCGATAACACTGAAGCTTTCTTT,CASSRRGDNTEAFF
TRBV18,few,TRBD1,TRBJ1-6,TGTGCCAGCTCACCCCGGACAGGGCCTTCACCCCTCCACTTT,CASSPRTGPSPLHF
TRBV5-1,.,TRBD1,TRBJ2-7,TGCGCCAGCAGCTCCTCCACGGGACAGACGGCCCAGTACTTC,CASSSSTGQTAQYF
TRBV9,.,.,TRBJ2-2,TGTGCCAGCAGTGCGAGGCGCCAGGACACCGGGGAGCTGTTTTTT,CASSARRQDTGELFF
TRBV19,.,.,TRBJ1-1,TGTGCCAGTAGTCCCCAGATAGGGGGCACTGAAGCTTTCTTT,CASSPQIGGTEAFF
TRBV11-3,.,.,TRBJ1-5,TGTGCCAGCAGCCTACAGGAGGGCAATCAGCCCCAGCATTTT,CASSLQEGNQPQHF
TRBV5-5,.,.,TRBJ1-2,TGTGCCAGCAGCTCATCAGGGCTGGTGAACTATGGCTACACCTTC,CASSSSGLVNYGYTF
TRBV7-9,.,TRBD1,TRBJ2-3,TGTGCCAGCAGCTTAGGGGGGACAGGGGGCGCAGATACGCAGTATTTT,CASSLGGTGGADTQYF
TRBV28,.,TRBD1,TRBJ2-7,TGTGCCAGCAGTCCACCTTGGGGACAGGGAGTCTACGAGCAGTACTTC,CASSPPWGQGVYEQYF
TRBV10-3,.,.,TRBJ2-1,TGTGCCATCAGTCCCCTAGACTACAATGAGCAGTTCTTC,CAISPLDYNEQFF
TRBV27,few,TRBD1,TRBJ1-1,TGTGCCAGCAGACAGGGGATGAACACTGAAGCTTTCTTT,CASRQGMNTEAFF
TRBV5-1,.,.,TRBJ1-6,TGCGCCAGCAGCTTGGACGGGGGGAATTCACCCCTCCACTTT,CASSLDGGNSPLHF
TRBV5-1,.,TRBD2,TRBJ2-2,TGCGCCAGCAGCCCATCCGGGACTAGCAACACCGGGGAGCTGTTTTTT,CASSPSGTSNTGELFF
TRBV7-8,.,.,TRBJ2-7,TGTGCCAGCAGCTTAGGTATCAGGGGGGGCCCTTCCTACGAGCAGTACTTC,CASSLGIRGGPSYEQYF
TRBV28,few,.,TRBJ2-1,TGTGCCAGCAGGCCGGACCAACACAATGAGCAGTTCTTC,CASRPDQHNEQFF
TRBV29-1,.,TRBD2,TRBJ2-3,TGCAGCGTTACCCTAGCGGGAGTACCAGATACGCAGTATTTT,CSVTLAGVPDTQYF
TRBV9,.,TRBD1,TRBJ2-2,TGTGCCAGCAAACGGACAGGGGGCGACACCGGGGAGCTGTTTTTT,CASKRTGGDTGELFF
TRBV7-2,.,.,TRBJ1-1,TGTGCCAGCAGCTTATCCAGGACAGCCTGGGGGGGTGAAGCTTTCTTT,CASSLSRTAWGGEAFF
TRBV7-3,.,.,TRBJ2-2,TGTGCCAGCAGCTCCCGCAGGGCAGGGGAGGACACCGGGGAGCTGTTTTTT,CASSSRRAGEDTGELFF
TRBV5-4,.,TRBD2,TRBJ2-2,TGTGCCAGCACCCGGGGGGGTTCGGGCACCGGGGAGCTGTTTTTT,CASTRGGSGTGELFF
TRBV5-1,.,TRBD1,TRBJ2-3,TGCGCCAGCAGCCCGGGAGCAGGGGGCGGCACAGATACGCAGTATTTT,CASSPGAGGGTDTQYF
TRBV28,few,TRBD1,TRBJ2-7,TGTGCCAGCAGTTTTGGGACAGGGGTTGACGAGCAGTACTTC,CASSFGTGVDEQYF